This T cell receptor beta chain is drawn from a study of cytomegalovirus exposure and HLA in healthy donors. Germline V gene sequence: CDR1 LNHDA, CDR2 SQIVND (reference sequence). The CDR3 consists of 14 residues. Trimming took 6 bases from V and 4 from J, leaving 15 bases between them. General study findings and limits: In the analysis, some V segments, TRBV6-2 and TRBV6-3 included, were excluded as indistinguishable. CMV serostatus stood as the only immune exposure information on hand. As was reported, the classifier diagnosed cytomegalovirus status with high specificity and sensitivity.

Notes on this clone: Its specificity is not known.

The PCR was carried out with 60 Vbeta primers and 13 Jbeta primers. Sequenced by immunoSEQ multiplex PCR; TCRdb stores in-frame clones only, minus some. The data hold some 56,000 clones, with approximately 84% observed a single time. This receptor was identified in a man between 50 and 59 years old in good health and CMV-seronegative. The rearrangement joins TRBV19 to TRBJ1-1; perhaps TRBD1 as D (6 bases). The sequenced sample consisted of PBMCs. CDR3: CASSLQGVRTEAFF. The CDR3 DNA is TGTGCCAGTAGCCTACAGGGCGTTCGCACTGAAGCTTTCTTT.